This T cell receptor beta chain came from a study of cytomegalovirus exposure and HLA in healthy donors. The study, taken as a whole, reports: A later analysis, which compared TCR beta chains of equal frequency, found the HLA-associated ones more clonally expanded. A later analysis reportedly found that, within productive TCRs, an Asian-associated ancestry cluster had fewer N-insertions than the mean observed across the approximately 700 donors.

The CDR3 is made up of 13 amino acids. V shed 4 bases and J shed 9 bases, with 14 bases lying between them. Germline values: CDR1 SGDLS, CDR2 YYNGEE. The PCR employed 60 Vbeta primers together with 13 Jbeta primers. Libraries were prepared by immunoSEQ multiplex PCR; TCRdb keeps only in-frame clonotypes and omits some of them. The profile shows 150,000 to 200,000 clones, around 74% of them singletons. A remark on this clone: As yet, its antigen is unknown.

The chain is built from TRBV9 and TRBJ2-1; D uncertain. Material: PBMCs. This clonotype was sampled from a female donor in good health and CMV-seronegative. CDR3 nucleotide sequence: TGTGCCAGCAGCCCCCAGACTGAAAGTGAGCAGTTCTTC. Translation: CASSPQTESEQFF.